This TCR beta chain is drawn from a study of blood T cell repertoires in COVID-19. The method was immunoSEQ multiplex PCR; TCRdb's version includes in-frame clones alone and lacks a portion of them. The repertoire consists of a few hundred thousand clones, with less than 85% occurring once and the leading ten covering 3% to 4%. Losses at the gene ends were 2 bases for V and 5 bases for J; bases not matched to a gene: 7. Germline V gene data show CDR1 as MNHEY and CDR2 as SVGEGT. The CDR3 sequence is 15 residues long. The rearrangement uses TRBV6-2 or TRBV6-3 and TRBJ2-7; the match to TRBD1 covers 9 bases. The source of this sequence is a woman between 18 and 30 years old with acute or convalescent COVID-19. Sequencing was done on a sample of peripheral blood. CDR3 protein: CASSYGDRVANEQYF. The CDR3 bases are TGTGCCAGCAGTTACGGGGACAGGGTAGCTAACGAGCAGTACTTC.